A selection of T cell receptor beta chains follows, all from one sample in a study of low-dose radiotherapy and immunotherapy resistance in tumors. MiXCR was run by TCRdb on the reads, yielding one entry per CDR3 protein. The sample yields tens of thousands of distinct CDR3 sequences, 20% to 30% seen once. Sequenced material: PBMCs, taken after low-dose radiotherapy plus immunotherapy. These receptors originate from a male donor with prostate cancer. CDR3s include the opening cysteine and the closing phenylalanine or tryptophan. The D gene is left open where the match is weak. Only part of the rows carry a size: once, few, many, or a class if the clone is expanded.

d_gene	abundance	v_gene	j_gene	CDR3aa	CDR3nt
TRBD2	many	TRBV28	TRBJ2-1	CASRDSGRALDEQFF	TGTGCCAGCAGGGATAGCGGGAGGGCCCTCGATGAGCAGTTCTTC
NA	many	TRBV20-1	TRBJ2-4	CSARRELAKNIQYF	TGCAGTGCTAGAAGGGAACTAGCCAAAAACATTCAGTACTTC
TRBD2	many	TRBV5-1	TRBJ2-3	CASSSSGSGTDTQYF	TGCGCCAGCAGCAGTAGCGGGAGTGGCACAGATACGCAGTATTTT
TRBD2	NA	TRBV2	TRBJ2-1	CASIPGGSFGNEQFF	TGTGCCAGCATTCCGGGAGGCTCCTTCGGAAATGAGCAGTTCTTC
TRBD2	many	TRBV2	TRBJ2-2	CASRPRTSGELFF	TGTGCCAGCAGGCCCCGGACTAGCGGGGAGCTGTTTTTT
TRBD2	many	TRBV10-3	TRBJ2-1	CAIGRAGSDEQFF	TGTGCCATCGGGAGGGCAGGGTCGGATGAGCAGTTCTTC
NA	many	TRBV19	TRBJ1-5	CASMEWDSHQPQHF	TGTGCCAGTATGGAATGGGACTCGCATCAGCCCCAGCATTTT
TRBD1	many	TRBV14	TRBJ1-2	CASSQVRDRERDGYTF	TGTGCCAGCAGCCAAGTCCGTGACAGGGAAAGGGATGGCTACACCTTC
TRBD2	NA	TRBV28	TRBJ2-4	CASRSNRDYRIQYF	TGTGCCAGCAGATCTAACCGGGACTACAGGATTCAGTACTTC
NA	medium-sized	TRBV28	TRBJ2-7	CASRPAGPSHEQYF	TGTGCCAGCAGGCCTGCGGGCCCATCCCACGAGCAGTACTTC
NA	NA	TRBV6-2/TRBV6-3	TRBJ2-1	CASSYVSDRNEQFF	TGTGCCAGCAGTTACGTTTCCGACCGGAATGAGCAGTTCTTC
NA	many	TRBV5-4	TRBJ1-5	CASSLGGGDQPQHF	TGTGCCAGCAGCTTGGGTGGCGGGGATCAGCCCCAGCATTTT
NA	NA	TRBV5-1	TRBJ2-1	CASSFPGSGYNEQFF	TGCGCCAGCAGCTTCCCCGGGAGTGGCTACAATGAGCAGTTCTTC
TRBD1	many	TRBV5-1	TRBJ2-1	CASSLGETGSRLQFF	TGCGCCAGCAGCTTGGGTGAGACAGGGAGTCGCCTTCAGTTCTTC
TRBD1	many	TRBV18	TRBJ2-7	CASSPGTGSGPGEQYF	TGTGCCAGCTCACCAGGGACAGGGTCAGGACCGGGCGAGCAGTACTTC
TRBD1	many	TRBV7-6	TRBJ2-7	CASSLVSGQGPYEQYF	TGTGCCAGCAGCTTAGTATCAGGACAGGGTCCCTACGAGCAGTACTTC
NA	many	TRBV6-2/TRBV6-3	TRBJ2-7	CASGNPQHQNEQYF	TGTGCCAGCGGGAACCCACAGCATCAGAACGAGCAGTACTTC
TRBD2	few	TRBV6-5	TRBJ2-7	CASGKTSVGFYEQYF	TGTGCCAGCGGCAAAACTAGCGTTGGATTCTACGAGCAGTACTTC
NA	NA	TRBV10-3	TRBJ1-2	CAITWGGTNYGYTF	TGTGCCATCACCTGGGGGGGAACCAACTATGGCTACACCTTC
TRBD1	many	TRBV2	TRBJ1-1	CASGGQMNTEAFF	TGTGCCAGCGGGGGACAGATGAACACTGAAGCTTTCTTT
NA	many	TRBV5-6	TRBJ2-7	CASSFTGRGAGEQYF	TGTGCCAGCAGCTTCACCGGGAGAGGGGCGGGCGAGCAGTACTTC
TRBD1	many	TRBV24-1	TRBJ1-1	CATSDSMDRARAFF	TGTGCCACCAGTGATTCGATGGACAGGGCGAGAGCTTTCTTT
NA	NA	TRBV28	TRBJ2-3	CASSSTGPGERGTDTQYF	TGTGCCAGCAGCTCTACTGGACCCGGGGAGCGGGGCACAGATACGCAGTATTTT
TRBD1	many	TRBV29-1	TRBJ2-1	CSSGTVSYNEQFF	TGCAGCAGTGGGACAGTTTCCTACAATGAGCAGTTCTTC
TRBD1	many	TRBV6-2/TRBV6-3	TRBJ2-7	CASSSTRQGATYEQYF	TGTGCCAGCAGTTCAACGAGACAGGGGGCAACCTACGAGCAGTACTTC
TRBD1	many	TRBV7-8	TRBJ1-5	CASSWQGAFQPQHF	TGTGCCAGCAGCTGGCAGGGGGCCTTTCAGCCCCAGCATTTT
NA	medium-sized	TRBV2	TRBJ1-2	CASHRITYGYTF	TGTGCCAGTCACCGAATAACCTATGGCTACACCTTC
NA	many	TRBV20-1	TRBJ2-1	CSARDLGNLRSSYNEQFF	TGCAGTGCTAGAGATCTGGGGAACTTGAGGAGCTCCTACAATGAGCAGTTCTTC
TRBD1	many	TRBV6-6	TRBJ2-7	CASSRTGASYEQYF	TGTGCCAGCAGCCGGACAGGGGCATCCTACGAGCAGTACTTC
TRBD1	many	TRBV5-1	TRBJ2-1	CASSGRAGQGANEQFF	TGCGCCAGCAGCGGGAGGGCGGGACAGGGCGCCAATGAGCAGTTCTTC
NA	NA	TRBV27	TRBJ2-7	CASSLFMTGEQYF	TGTGCCAGCAGTTTATTTATGACGGGGGAGCAGTACTTC
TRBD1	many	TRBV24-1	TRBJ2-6	CATSATGAGANVLTF	TGTGCCACCAGTGCTACAGGGGCGGGGGCCAACGTCCTGACTTTC
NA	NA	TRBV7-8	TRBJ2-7	CASSHRGREEQYF	TGTGCCAGCAGCCACAGAGGGAGAGAGGAGCAGTACTTC
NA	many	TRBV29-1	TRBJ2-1	CSVARARGEQFF	TGCAGCGTTGCGAGGGCCCGGGGTGAGCAGTTCTTC
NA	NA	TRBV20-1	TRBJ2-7	CSAENPGSYEQYF	TGCAGTGCCGAAAACCCGGGCTCCTACGAGCAGTACTTC
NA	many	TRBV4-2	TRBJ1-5	CASSQTLQGYSNQPQHF	TGTGCCAGCAGCCAAACTCTACAGGGTTATAGCAATCAGCCCCAGCATTTT
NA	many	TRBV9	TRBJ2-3	CASSVFGESPDTQYF	TGTGCCAGCAGCGTATTCGGGGAATCCCCAGATACGCAGTATTTT
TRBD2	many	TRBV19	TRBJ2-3	CASSIGGRIPDTQYF	TGTGCCAGTAGTATAGGCGGGAGGATCCCAGATACGCAGTATTTT
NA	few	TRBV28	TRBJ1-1	CASSLPGGNTEAFF	TGTGCCAGCAGCCTGCCGGGGGGGAACACTGAAGCTTTCTTT
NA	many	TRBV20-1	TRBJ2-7	CSAPRGEYYEQYF	TGCAGTGCCCCACGCGGGGAATACTACGAGCAGTACTTC
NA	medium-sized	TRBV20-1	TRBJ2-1	CSARAGESSYNEQFF	TGCAGTGCTCGTGCGGGCGAGAGCTCCTACAATGAGCAGTTCTTC
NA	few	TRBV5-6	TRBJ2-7	CASSTAGLSYEQYF	TGTGCCAGCAGCACGGCGGGGCTCTCCTACGAGCAGTACTTC
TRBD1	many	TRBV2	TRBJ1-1	CASSVNGQGHTEAFF	TGTGCCAGCAGTGTAAACGGACAGGGGCACACTGAAGCTTTCTTT
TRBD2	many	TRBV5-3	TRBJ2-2	CASSSSGRAGTGELFF	TGTGCCAGCAGCTCTAGCGGGAGGGCCGGAACCGGGGAGCTGTTTTTT
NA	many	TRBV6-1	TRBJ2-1	CASREGQWNEQFF	TGCGCCAGCAGAGAAGGACAGTGGAATGAGCAGTTCTTC
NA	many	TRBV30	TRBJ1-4	CAWSVQQIHEKLFF	TGTGCCTGGAGTGTACAGCAAATTCATGAAAAACTGTTTTTT
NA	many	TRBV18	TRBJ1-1	CASSEGPTNTEAFF	TGTGCCAGCTCAGAAGGACCCACGAACACTGAAGCTTTCTTT
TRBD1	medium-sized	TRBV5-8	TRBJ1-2	CASSGRDRATWSYGYTF	TGTGCCAGCAGCGGCCGGGACAGGGCCACCTGGAGCTATGGCTACACCTTC